A single sample is the source of the 23 T cell receptor beta chains below, sequenced in a study of spatial heterogeneity in lung cancer (dated by TCRdb to the late 2010s). The library was built by means of 5' RACE. Instrument on record: NextSeq 500. TCRdb applied fastp at Q25 and MiXCR to the public reads, then kept only in-frame beta chains. All rows with the same CDR3 protein become a single entry with the most common DNA and genes. The sample table lists about 82,000 distinct CDR3 sequences, over 9.5% of them with a count of one. The top ten hold 3.5% to 5.5% of the sample. The time point label of this sample denotes: sample taken at primary tumor resection. Whole RNA extracted from tumor and nontumor lung tissue, or from cryopreserved PBMC samples, was used for TCR sequencing without cell sorting. The sample in question was PBMCs, obtained at surgery. Source of these receptors: a male donor with early-stage non-small cell lung cancer.

This clonotype was counted between two and nine times. The rearrangement links TRBV24-1 to TRBJ2-1; 7 bases map to TRBD2. This CDR3 is 16 amino acids long. With 12 bases clipped from V and 7 bases from J, the junction kept 20 bases outside the gene matches. CDR1 is KGHDR, CDR2 SFDVKD, per germline. The CDR3 bases are TGTGCCGCCCGAAGCAATCGGACTAGTGAGATAAATGAGCAGTTCTTC. Translation gives CAARSNRTSEINEQFF.

The rearrangement uses TRBV12-3 or TRBV12-4 and TRBJ2-7, with D possibly being TRBD1 or TRBD2 (5 bases each). This CDR3 has 13 residues. With 11 bases removed from V and 3 bases from J, the gap between germline ends came to 17 bases. In DNA form, the CDR3 reads TGTGCCTCGCGTCCGGGGCAGATCTACGAGCAGTACTTC. It yields the protein CASRPGQIYEQYF.

This sequence joins TRBV29-1 and TRBJ2-1, with TRBD2 identical over 12 bases. The CDR3 runs to 14 residues. V lost 6 bases, J lost 6 bases, and 6 bases stayed unmatched. Germline CDR1 SQVTM, CDR2 ANQGSEA. The CDR3 region is CSVLAGGRSNEQFF. CDR3 in DNA: TGCAGCGTCCTAGCGGGGGGGCGGAGCAATGAGCAGTTCTTC.

The rearrangement links TRBV19 to TRBJ2-2; maybe TRBD1 (6 bases). Germline V gene data show CDR1 as LNHDA and CDR2 as SQIVND (reference sequence). V shed 0 bases and J shed 5 bases, with 10 bases lying between them. The CDR3 spans 15 residues. The chain's CDR3 is CASSIDQGGTGELFF. CDR3 DNA: TGTGCCAGTAGTATAGATCAAGGGGGAACCGGGGAGCTGTTTTTT.

This clonotype has only a few counts. The rearrangement links TRBV20-1 to TRBJ1-1; a possible D gene is TRBD1 (5 bases). Germline V gene lookup returns CDR1 DFQATT and CDR2 SNEGSKA (reference sequence). Trimming left V 1 base short and J 4 bases short, with 10 bases between. There are 13 residues in the CDR3. The CDR3 loop reads CSARAKGTTEAFF. The CDR3 DNA follows: TGCAGTGCTAGAGCGAAGGGGACCACTGAAGCTTTCTTT.

J is TRBJ2-1 and V is TRBV6-6; a weak D match, TRBD2 (6 bases). The CDR3 has 16 amino acids. V was cut by 5 bases and J by 2 bases, with 16 bases left in between. CDR1 and CDR2 (germline): MNHNY, SVGAGI (reference sequence). Here the CDR3 DNA reads TGTGCCAGCAGTGCATCCGGGACTCCGACCTACAATGAGCAGTTCTTC. Translating it yields CASSASGTPTYNEQFF.

Only a few counts were recorded for this clonotype. The chain has TRBV9 and TRBJ2-7, with 7 bases matching TRBD2. The CDR3 has 14 residues. V lost 4 bases and J lost 6; bases outside the gene matches: 10. Germline CDR1 reads SGDLS; CDR2 reads YYNGEE. CDR3 nucleotide sequence: TGTGCCAGCAGCATTAGGGAGGGGCTGGGCGAGCAGTACTTC. This sequence encodes CASSIREGLGEQYF.

This clonotype was counted many times. The chain is built from TRBV29-1 and TRBJ1-1, with no clear D. This CDR3 is 13 amino acids long. V was shortened by 4 bases and J by 3 bases, with 12 bases between the two germline ends. From germline, CDR1 is SQVTM and CDR2 ANQGSEA. CDR3 sequence (DNA): TGCAGCGTTGTGAACGGAAGGGACACTGAAGCTTTCTTT. This sequence encodes CSVVNGRDTEAFF.

The CDR3 DNA is TGTGCCAGCACCAAGGACAGGGCGAACACCGGGGAGCTGTTTTTT. This sequence encodes CASTKDRANTGELFF. The V gene is TRBV2, the J gene TRBJ2-2; 8 bases map to TRBD1. V lost 7 bases and J lost 0; bases outside the gene matches: 4. Germline loops: CDR1 SNHLY, CDR2 FYNNEI. The CDR3 has 15 amino acids.

The chain couples TRBV5-6 to TRBJ1-2; the match to TRBD1 covers 11 bases. J lost 4 bases, V lost 4 bases, and 3 bases had no gene match. Germline CDR1 reads SGHDT; CDR2 reads YYEEEE. This CDR3 region has 14 residues. CDR3 DNA: TGTGCCAGCAGCGGGACAGGGGGGAGCTATGGCTACACCTTC. Translating it yields CASSGTGGSYGYTF.

This clonotype was counted ten times or more. The chain has TRBV29-1 and TRBJ1-1; 7 nucleotides match TRBD1. Per the germline V gene, CDR1 is SQVTM and CDR2 is ANQGSEA. The V segment lost 5 bases and the J segment 7 bases; nucleotides outside the gene matches: 4. The CDR3 spans 11 residues. CDR3 sequence (DNA): TGCAGCGTTTCCCCAGGGGGTGAAGCTTTCTTT. This codes for CSVSPGGEAFF.

There are a few counts of this clonotype. The J gene is TRBJ1-2, the V gene TRBV6-2 or TRBV6-3; D unclear. The V gene's germline CDR1 is MNHEY and CDR2 SVGEGT. This CDR3 contains 12 residues. V lost 2 bases and J lost 8, with 9 bases in between. This chain's CDR3 is CASSYDRRGYTF. For the CDR3, the DNA is TGTGCCAGCAGTTACGACCGTAGAGGCTACACCTTC.

In its sample, this clonotype was seen a few times. This chain links TRBV19 with TRBJ2-1; D may correspond to TRBD1 or TRBD2 (5 bases each). The CDR3 totals 13 residues. CDR1 and CDR2 (germline): LNHDA, SQIVND (reference sequence). V lost 8 bases and J lost 7, with 15 bases in between. As DNA, the CDR3 is TGTGCCAGTGGCCTAGAGGGGTGGAATGAGCAGTTCTTC. It translates to CASGLEGWNEQFF. Using reference TRBV19 and TRBJ2-1 for the parts outside the CDR3, the full variable domain is DGGITQSPKYLFRKEGQNVTLSCEQNLNHDAMYWYRQDPGQGLRLIYYSQIVNDFQKGDIAEGYSVSREKKESFPLTVTSAQKNPTAFYLCASGLEGWNEQFFGPGTRLTVL.

The V and J genes are TRBV29-1 and TRBJ1-1, with 7 nucleotides matching TRBD1. Trimming removed 4 bases from V and 1 base from J; junction bases left unmatched: 3. The CDR3 runs to 13 residues. Germline CDR1 and CDR2: SQVTM and ANQGSEA. This CDR3 reads CSVGDRANTEAFF. The CDR3 coding sequence is TGCAGCGTTGGAGACAGGGCGAACACTGAAGCTTTCTTT.

In this sample, this clonotype turned up a few times. The rearrangement joins TRBV30 to TRBJ2-2; D gene ambiguous. Germline assignment: CDR1 GTSNPN and CDR2 SVGIG (reference sequence). Trimming stripped 2 bases from V and 7 bases from J, with 8 bases between. The CDR3 loop spans 12 amino acids. The CDR3 sequence is CAWSLGNGELFF. The CDR3 nucleotides are TGTGCCTGGAGTTTAGGAAACGGGGAGCTGTTTTTT.

This clonotype was observed a handful of times. The V gene is TRBV7-2, the J gene TRBJ2-2; TRBD1 agrees at 7 bases. Unmatched junction bases numbered 8, after V lost 4 bases and J lost 6 bases. There are 15 residues in the CDR3. Germline CDR1 and CDR2: SGHTA and FQGNSA. Here the CDR3 reads CASSSPGQLSGELFF. The CDR3 DNA sequence: TGTGCCAGCAGCTCGCCGGGACAGTTATCCGGGGAGCTGTTTTTT.

This clonotype was observed many times. V gene TRBV29-1 combines with J gene TRBJ1-1; TRBD1 matches 9 bases. This CDR3 contains 12 residues. Germline trimming cut 5 bases from V and 7 bases from J; bases unmatched to any gene: 5. The V gene's germline CDR1 is SQVTM and CDR2 ANQGSEA. The CDR3 region is CSVRGQGGEAFF. In DNA, the CDR3 is TGCAGCGTTAGGGGACAGGGAGGTGAAGCTTTCTTT.

This clonotype has just a few counts. This chain connects TRBV20-1 to TRBJ2-7, with D tentatively TRBD2 (6 bases). The CDR3 is made up of 13 amino acids. The germline V and J ends were trimmed by 3 bases and 9 bases, with 18 bases remaining between them. Per the germline V gene, CDR1 is DFQATT and CDR2 is SNEGSKA (reference sequence). CDR3 in DNA: TGCAGTGCTAGGTCCGGGACTGAGCGCGGGCAGTACTTC. Translation: CSARSGTERGQYF.

This clonotype has at least ten counts. CDR3 amino acids: CASSTQLWDSSLKNIQYF. DNA of the CDR3: TGTGCCAGTAGTACACAGCTTTGGGACTCCTCGCTCAAAAACATTCAGTACTTC. This sequence joins TRBV19 and TRBJ2-4; weak D call: TRBD2 (6 bases). This CDR3 region has 18 residues. The V and J ends lost 4 bases and 3 bases respectively, with 22 bases between them. Germline V gene data show CDR1 as LNHDA and CDR2 as SQIVND (reference sequence).

The rearrangement joins TRBV7-9 to TRBJ2-5; D is ambiguous. The V end lost 5 bases, the J end lost 1 base, and 8 bases lay between the germline ends. The length of the CDR3 is 13 residues. Per the germline V gene, CDR1 is SEHNR and CDR2 is FQNEAQ (reference sequence). For the CDR3, the DNA is TGTGCCAGCAGCCTCCATGGCCAAGAGACCCAGTACTTC. Its translation is CASSLHGQETQYF.

This clonotype has at least ten counts. The V and J genes are TRBV7-9 and TRBJ1-1; D gene unclear. The CDR3 extends over 14 amino acids. Germline V lookup: CDR1 SEHNR, CDR2 FQNEAQ (reference sequence). Trimming removed 2 bases at V and 1 base at J, with 8 bases between. CDR3: CASSLNSGNTEAFF. In DNA, the CDR3 is TGTGCCAGCAGCTTAAATTCAGGGAACACTGAAGCTTTCTTT.

The chain couples TRBV5-4 to TRBJ2-1, with D uncertain. The CDR3 totals 15 residues. Germline V gene sequence: CDR1 SGHNT, CDR2 YYREEE (reference sequence). V lost 4 bases and J lost 8, with 19 bases in between. The CDR3 loop is CASSLNGPSIHEQFF. CDR3 sequence (DNA): TGTGCCAGCAGCCTGAACGGACCCTCGATCCATGAGCAGTTCTTC.

There are a few counts of this clonotype. The V and J genes are TRBV10-2 and TRBJ2-7; D could derive from TRBD1 or TRBD2 (6 bases each). Germline V lookup: CDR1 WSHSY, CDR2 SAAADI. This CDR3 is built from 12 residues. V was trimmed by 8 bases and J by 6 bases, leaving 14 bases between them. In DNA form, the CDR3 reads TGCGCCAGCGCCAGGGGAGGCGGCGAGCAGTACTTC. The encoded protein is CASARGGGEQYF.